This TCR beta chain was retrieved from a study of identical twins (TCRdb year 2016). Background for the entire study: To test whether fetal clonotypes persist, the study used deep sequencing on TCR alpha and beta repertoires from monozygotic twins, unrelated adults of various ages, and cord blood. Replicate twin experiments were performed at different times using different library preparation protocols to rule out contamination. Paper-wide results and their limitations: Excess twin sharing in beta out-of-frame sequences was weaker because fewer shared sequences lowered the signal-to-noise ratio. Zero-insertion analyses could be partly confounded by invariant T cells such as MAIT and iNKT, though diverse VJ usage argued against such confounding for most clonotypes. Fewer insertions were carried by abundant cord blood beta clonotypes; a weaker similar trend was observed in young adult naive repertoires, while no such trend was observed in memory repertoires. Because the same donors could not be followed over many years, conclusions were based on cross-sectional statistical analysis. Compared with coincidental sharing between unrelated individuals, out-of-frame TCR alpha sequences shared between twins showed an excess of sequences with low generation probability. In monozygotic twins, out-of-frame TCR alpha sharing was systematically underestimated by recombination models, although the models agreed with sharing between unrelated individuals.

This clonotype came up many times. This clone's antigen is unknown. It has no much larger one-base neighbor in the sample; base qualities were not kept. All donors were healthy Caucasians. Three pairs of female monozygotic twins, all aged roughly 18 to 29 years, made up the twin cohort. The RNA used for TCR libraries was isolated from peripheral blood mononuclear cells. Compared with germline, V lacks 6 bases and J lacks 5 bases; bases without a gene match: 9. The CDR3 holds 15 amino acids from the cysteine to the phenylalanine. Solely the CDR3 DNA is kept, with 45 bases framed from the first base. CDR1 and CDR2 are drawn from the germline V gene: MRHNA, SNTAGT. Receptor libraries were prepared by 5' RACE. Sequencer: Illumina HiSeq 2000. A universal primer binding site was added through template switching, and the final cDNA carried a unique molecular identifier so that TCR cDNA molecules could be counted accurately. Specific primers in the conserved constant-segment region were used to synthesize first-strand cDNA for TCR alpha and beta chains. To control for contamination, every cDNA library carried two barcodes: a SMART-Mk sample barcode plus Illumina barcodes. TruSeq adapter sequences and Illumina sample barcodes were added in two successive PCR steps. The Illumina HiSeq platform was used with custom primers to sequence TCR alpha and beta cDNA libraries. Under the source paper's analysis protocol: Unique molecular identifiers were extracted from raw reads with MiGEC, and CDR3 positions were determined with MiXCR. For each individual, recombination models were inferred using an EM algorithm with the repgenHMM and IGoR tools. Shared clonotype analysis was performed with the tcR package in R, normalizing sharing by the product of cloneset sizes. Out-of-frame nonproductive sequences were analyzed to study raw recombination free of thymic and clonal selection effects. TCRdb reanalyzed the raw reads on its own, using fastp at Q25 for trimming and MiXCR for clone calling, and kept in-frame beta chains. Every CDR3 protein is listed once, alongside the most common genes and DNA of its rows. For this entry, the V and J calls and clone size follow TCRdb and not the study's own pipeline. This sample gives around 650,000 distinct CDR3 sequences in total; about 7% of them show up just once. Of the sample, around 1.6% is held by the ten largest clones.

The same sample was also studied in work on yellow fever vaccine responses in identical twins. Taken from the second paper: According to the authors, in identical twins the way T cells responded to vaccination appeared partly convergent and partly personalized. In the study, vaccine-responding T cell clones were precisely tracked in identical twins.

The sample comprised PBMCs. The V and J genes are TRBV6-4 and TRBJ2-1; 8 central nucleotides agree with TRBD2. The TCR comes from a woman between 18 and 29 years old in good health. The sequenced DNA: TGTGCCAGCAGCGAGAGCGGGAGTAACCACAATGAGCAGTTCTTC. It translates as CASSESGSNHNEQFF.